This T cell receptor (beta chain) was retrieved from a study of response to subunit inactivated influenza vaccine. MiXCR, applied by TCRdb to the RT-PCR reads, yields one record per CDR3 protein. There are approximately 500,000 distinct CDR3 sequences in the sample; 10% to 15% occur only once, and about an eighth lies in the top ten. Germline CDR1 is LNHDA and CDR2 is SQIVND (reference sequence). CDR3 length equals 15 residues. V dropped 5 bases and J dropped 0 bases, with 11 bases sitting between them. The sequences come from PBMCs from blood, collected about 40 days after vaccination. The TCR originated in a man between 50 and 59 years old who received an inactivated influenza vaccine. The V gene is TRBV19, the J gene TRBJ2-1; possible D gene TRBD1, 6 bases. The CDR3 spells CASSWTANSYNEQFF. The CDR3 DNA reads TGTGCCAGTAGTTGGACAGCCAACTCCTACAATGAGCAGTTCTTC.